Each of the 10 T cell receptor beta chains below was sequenced from the same sample in a study of cytotoxic CD8 clonotypes in ibrutinib-treated CLL. This table comes from immunoSEQ multiplex PCR, and its TCRdb copy is limited to in-frame clones, with some not included. The sample includes about 76,000 clones, approximately 87% of them seen just once. This specimen was PBMCs, taken after 24 months of ibrutinib treatment. The source of these receptors is a human donor with chronic lymphocytic leukemia.

This clone occurred once. The sample carries other DNA sequences with the same CDR3. The chain uses TRBV5-1 and TRBJ2-3; D is ambiguous. The length of the CDR3 is 12 residues. Trimming took off 0 bases at V and 3 bases at J, with 2 bases between the two ends. Germline V CDR1 and CDR2: SGHRS, YFSETQ. The CDR3 reads CASSLETDTQYF. In nucleotides, the CDR3 is TGCGCCAGCAGCTTGGAGACAGATACGCAGTATTTT.

CDR3 amino acids: CSVSAAGGLAGELFF. DNA of the CDR3: TGCAGCGTTTCCGCAGCGGGAGGGTTGGCCGGGGAGCTGTTTTTT. The V gene is TRBV29-1, the J gene TRBJ2-2; 10 positions agree with TRBD2. Germline loops: CDR1 SQVTM, CDR2 ANQGSEA. This CDR3 has 15 amino acids. The trim removed 5 bases at V and 6 bases at J, leaving 9 bases unmatched.

The V gene is TRBV10-3, the J gene TRBJ2-3, with D possibly being TRBD2 (6 bases). CDR1 and CDR2 from the germline V gene are ENHRY and SYGVKD. The CDR3 is 14 residues long. Trimming shortened V by 7 bases and J by 1 base, and 12 bases separated the two germline ends. As DNA, the CDR3 is TGTGCCATCAAGCTCGGCGGGGGCACAGATACGCAGTATTTT. It codes for CAIKLGGGTDTQYF.

The CDR3 loop reads CASSILAVNTIYF. The CDR3 region has the DNA TGTGCCAGTAGTATTCTCGCAGTAAACACCATATATTTT. The chain employs TRBV19 and TRBJ1-3; unclear D gene. The germline V and J ends were trimmed by 3 bases and 6 bases, with 9 bases remaining between them. There are 13 residues in the CDR3. CDR1 and CDR2 (germline): LNHDA, SQIVND (reference sequence).

The table lists this clone with a few counts. The chain is built from TRBV2 and TRBJ1-1; D is unresolved. Trimming left V 6 bases short and J 3 bases short, with 11 bases between. The CDR3 contains 13 residues. The germline V gene encodes CDR1 SNHLY and CDR2 FYNNEI. The CDR3 loop is CASSLRLDTEAFF. DNA of the CDR3: TGTGCCAGCAGCTTGAGACTCGACACTGAAGCTTTCTTT. The full variable domain, in which reference TRBV2 and TRBJ1-1 provide the parts outside the CDR3, is EPEVTQTPSHQVTQMGQEVILRCVPISNHLYFYWYRQILGQKVEFLVSFYNNEISEKSEIFDDQFSVERPDGSNFTLKIRSTKLEDSAMYFCASSLRLDTEAFFGQGTRLTVV.

The chain employs TRBV19 and TRBJ2-5; 14 nucleotides agree with TRBD2. V trimming: 4 bases; J trimming: 5 bases; junction bases outside the gene matches: 6. The CDR3 spans 16 residues. Germline CDR1 is LNHDA and CDR2 is SQIVND (reference sequence). The DNA for the CDR3 is TGTGCCAGTAGTAAGACTAGCGGGAGGGCGGTGGAGACCCAGTACTTC. This sequence encodes CASSKTSGRAVETQYF.

The chain joins TRBV5-4 to TRBJ2-2, with D possibly called TRBD1 or TRBD2 (5 bases each). The CDR3 has 14 amino acids. Trimming took 2 bases from V and 4 from J, leaving 9 bases between them. Germline V lookup: CDR1 SGHNT, CDR2 YYREEE (reference sequence). As DNA, the CDR3 is TGTGCCAGCAGCTTTGGGGGACCCACCGGGGAGCTGTTTTTT. Its protein is CASSFGGPTGELFF. Supplemented by reference TRBV5-4 and TRBJ2-2, the full variable domain reads ETGVTQSPTHLIKTRGQQVTLRCSSQSGHNTVSWYQQALGQGPQFIFQYYREEENGRGNFPPRFSGLQFPNYSSELNVNALELDDSALYLCASSFGGPTGELFFGEGSRLTVL.

The CDR3 loop reads CASRVRGTTYEQYF. The CDR3 DNA reads as TGTGCCAGCAGAGTCAGGGGGACGACCTACGAGCAGTACTTC. The rearrangement joins TRBV6-1 to TRBJ2-7, with 7 bases matching TRBD1. CDR1 and CDR2 (germline): MNHNS, SASEGT. The CDR3 length is 14 residues. The trim removed 6 bases at V and 2 bases at J, leaving 7 bases unmatched.

This chain links TRBV25-1 with TRBJ2-2; a possible D gene is TRBD1 (6 bases). The V and J ends lost 2 bases and 6 bases respectively, with 16 bases between them. Germline V gene data show CDR1 as MGHDK and CDR2 as SYGVNS. The CDR3 is made up of 16 amino acids. Here the CDR3 reads CASSETGQWTPGELFF. CDR3 nucleotide sequence: TGTGCCAGCAGTGAAACAGGACAGTGGACCCCCGGGGAGCTGTTTTTT. Full variable domain (remainder filled in from reference TRBV25-1 and TRBJ2-2): EADIYQTPRYLVIGTGKKITLECSQTMGHDKMYWYQQDPGMELHLIHYSYGVNSTEKGDLSSESTVSRIRTEHFPLTLESARPSHTSQYLCASSETGQWTPGELFFGEGSRLTVL.

This sequence joins TRBV18 and TRBJ1-1, with a tentative D call TRBD1 (5 bases). The V and J ends lost 3 bases and 8 bases respectively, with 25 bases between them. Germline V gene lookup returns CDR1 KGHSH and CDR2 LQKENI. The CDR3 runs to 17 residues. Here the CDR3 reads CASSPLTAGQGREEAFF. The DNA for the CDR3 is TGTGCCAGCTCACCCCTTACCGCCGGGCAGGGAAGGGAAGAAGCTTTCTTT.